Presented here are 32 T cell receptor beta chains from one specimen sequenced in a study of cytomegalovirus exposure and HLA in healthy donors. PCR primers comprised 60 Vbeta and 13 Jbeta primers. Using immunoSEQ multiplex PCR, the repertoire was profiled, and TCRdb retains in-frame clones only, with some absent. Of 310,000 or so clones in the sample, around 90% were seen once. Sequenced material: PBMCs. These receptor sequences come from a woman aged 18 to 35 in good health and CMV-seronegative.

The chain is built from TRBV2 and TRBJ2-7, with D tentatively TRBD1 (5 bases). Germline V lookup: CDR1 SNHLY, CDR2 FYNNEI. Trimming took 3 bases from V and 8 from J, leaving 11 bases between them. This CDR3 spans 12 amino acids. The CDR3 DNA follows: TGTGCCAGCAGTGAGCTGGCAGGGCAGCAGTACTTC. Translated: CASSELAGQQYF.

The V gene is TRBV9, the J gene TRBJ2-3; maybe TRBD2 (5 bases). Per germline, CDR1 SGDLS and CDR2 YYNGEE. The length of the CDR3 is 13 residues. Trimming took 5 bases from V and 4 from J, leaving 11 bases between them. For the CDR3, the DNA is TGTGCCAGCAGTTCGGGGAGCTCAGATACGCAGTATTTT. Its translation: CASSSGSSDTQYF.

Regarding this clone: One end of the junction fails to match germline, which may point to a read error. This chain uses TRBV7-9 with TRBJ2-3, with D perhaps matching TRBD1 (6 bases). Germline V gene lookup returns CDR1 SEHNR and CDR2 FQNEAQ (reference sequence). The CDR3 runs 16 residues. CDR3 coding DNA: TGTTCCAGCAGCTTATTTGCAGGGGCGGTGGGAGATACGCAGTATTTT. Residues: CSSSLFAGAVGDTQYF.

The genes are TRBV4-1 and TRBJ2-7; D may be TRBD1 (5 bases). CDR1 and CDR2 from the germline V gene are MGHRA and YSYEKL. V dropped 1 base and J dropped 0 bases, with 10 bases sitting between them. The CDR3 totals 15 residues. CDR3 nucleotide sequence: TGCGCCAGCAGCCAAGTCGTGGGGCGCTCCTACGAGCAGTACTTC. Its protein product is CASSQVVGRSYEQYF.

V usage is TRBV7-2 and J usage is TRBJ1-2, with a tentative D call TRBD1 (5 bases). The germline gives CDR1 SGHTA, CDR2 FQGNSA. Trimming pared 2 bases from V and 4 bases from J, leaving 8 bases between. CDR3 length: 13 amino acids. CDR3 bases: TGTGCCAGCAGCTTACAAGACAGCTATGGCTACACCTTC. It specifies CASSLQDSYGYTF.

The CDR3 region has the DNA TGTGCCAGCAGCTTAGATCGGGAGACCCAGTACTTC. Protein sequence: CASSLDRETQYF. This chain joins TRBV7-2 and TRBJ2-5, with no clear D. The CDR3 spans 12 residues. Germline loops: CDR1 SGHTA, CDR2 FQGNSA. V lost 1 base and J 5 bases, leaving 5 bases between the germline ends.

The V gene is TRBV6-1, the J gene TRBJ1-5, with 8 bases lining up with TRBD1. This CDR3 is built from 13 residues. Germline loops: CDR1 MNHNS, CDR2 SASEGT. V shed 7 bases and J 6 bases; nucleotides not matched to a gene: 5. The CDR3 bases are TGTGCCAGCAAAGACAGGGGATCTCAGCCCCAGCATTTT. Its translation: CASKDRGSQPQHF.

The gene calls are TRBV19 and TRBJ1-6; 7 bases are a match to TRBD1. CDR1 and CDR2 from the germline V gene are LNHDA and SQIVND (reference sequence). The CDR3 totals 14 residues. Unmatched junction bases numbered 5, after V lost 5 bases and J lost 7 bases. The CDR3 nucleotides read TGTGCCAGTAGTCAAACAGGGGTGAATTCACCCCTCCACTTT. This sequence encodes CASSQTGVNSPLHF.

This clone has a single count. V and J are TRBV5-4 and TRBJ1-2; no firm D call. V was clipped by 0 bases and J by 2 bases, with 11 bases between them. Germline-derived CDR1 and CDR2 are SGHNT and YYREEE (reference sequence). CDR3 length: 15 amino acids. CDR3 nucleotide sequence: TGTGCCAGCAGCTTGGTGGCAGTCCCGAACTATGGCTACACCTTC. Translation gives CASSLVAVPNYGYTF. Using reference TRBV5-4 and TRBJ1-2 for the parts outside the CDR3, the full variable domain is ETGVTQSPTHLIKTRGQQVTLRCSSQSGHNTVSWYQQALGQGPQFIFQYYREEENGRGNFPPRFSGLQFPNYSSELNVNALELDDSALYLCASSLVAVPNYGYTFGSGTRLTVV.

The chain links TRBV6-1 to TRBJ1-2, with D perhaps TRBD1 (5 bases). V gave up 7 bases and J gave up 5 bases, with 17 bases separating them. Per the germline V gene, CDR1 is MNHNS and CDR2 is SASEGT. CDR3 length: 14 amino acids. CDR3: CASTTGAVGYGYTF. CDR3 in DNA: TGTGCCAGCACTACAGGAGCTGTTGGGTATGGCTACACCTTC.

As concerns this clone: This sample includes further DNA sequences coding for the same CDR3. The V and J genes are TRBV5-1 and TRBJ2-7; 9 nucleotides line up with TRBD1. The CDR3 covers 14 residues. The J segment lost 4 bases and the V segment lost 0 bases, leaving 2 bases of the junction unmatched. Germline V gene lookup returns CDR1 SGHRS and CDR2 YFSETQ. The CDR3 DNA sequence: TGCGCCAGCAGCTTGGGGACAGGGGTTTACGAGCAGTACTTC. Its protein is CASSLGTGVYEQYF. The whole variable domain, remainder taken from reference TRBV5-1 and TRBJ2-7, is KAGVTQTPRYLIKTRGQQVTLSCSPISGHRSVSWYQQTPGQGLQFLFEYFSETQRNKGNFPGRFSGRQFSNSRSEMNVSTLELGDSALYLCASSLGTGVYEQYFGPGTRLTVT.

The CDR3 loop is CASTPQGDSGETQYF. DNA of the CDR3: TGTGCCAGCACTCCTCAGGGTGATTCAGGGGAGACCCAGTACTTC. V is TRBV9 and J is TRBJ2-5, with D possibly being TRBD1 (5 bases). Germline V gene data show CDR1 as SGDLS and CDR2 as YYNGEE. V shed 6 bases and J shed 5 bases, with 20 bases lying between them. This CDR3 comprises 15 residues. Full variable domain (outside the CDR3, taken from reference TRBV9 and TRBJ2-5): DSGVTQTPKHLITATGQRVTLRCSPRSGDLSVYWYQQSLDQGLQFLIQYYNGEERAKGNILERFSAQQFPDLHSELNLSSLELGDSALYFCASTPQGDSGETQYFGPGTRLLVL.

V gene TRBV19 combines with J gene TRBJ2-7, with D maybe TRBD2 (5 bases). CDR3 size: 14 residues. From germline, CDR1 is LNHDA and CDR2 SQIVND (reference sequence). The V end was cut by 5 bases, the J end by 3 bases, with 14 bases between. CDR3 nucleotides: TGTGCCAGTAGTTATAGGTCCCGGGACTACGAGCAGTACTTC. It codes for CASSYRSRDYEQYF. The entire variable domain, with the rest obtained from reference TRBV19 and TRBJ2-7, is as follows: DGGITQSPKYLFRKEGQNVTLSCEQNLNHDAMYWYRQDPGQGLRLIYYSQIVNDFQKGDIAEGYSVSREKKESFPLTVTSAQKNPTAFYLCASSYRSRDYEQYFGPGTRLTVT.

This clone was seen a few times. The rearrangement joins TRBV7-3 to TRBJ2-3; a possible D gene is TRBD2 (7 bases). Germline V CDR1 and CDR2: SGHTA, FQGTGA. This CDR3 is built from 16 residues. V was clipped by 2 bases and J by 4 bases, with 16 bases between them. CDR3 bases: TGTGCCAGCAGCTTAGGAGGGGGGGCTTTCCCAGATACGCAGTATTTT. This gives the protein CASSLGGGAFPDTQYF.

The CDR3 DNA is TGTGCCAGCAGCCAGATAGGGACAGCGAACTATGGCTACACCTTC. This codes for CASSQIGTANYGYTF. This rearrangement joins TRBV7-8 to TRBJ1-2; 7 nucleotides agree with TRBD1. The J segment lost 2 bases and the V segment lost 5 bases, leaving 8 bases of the junction unmatched. This CDR3 contains 15 residues. Germline CDR1 reads SGHVS; CDR2 reads FQNEAQ.

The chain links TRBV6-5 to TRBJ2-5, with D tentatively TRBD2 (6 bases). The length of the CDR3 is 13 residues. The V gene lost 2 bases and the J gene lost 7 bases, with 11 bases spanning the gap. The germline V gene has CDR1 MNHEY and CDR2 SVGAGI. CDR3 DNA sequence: TGTGCCAGCAGTTACACCGGGCGGGGGACCCAGTACTTC. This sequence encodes CASSYTGRGTQYF.

CDR3 coding DNA: TGTGCCAGCAGCCTCGGACAGGGGACAACTAATGAAAAACTGTTTTTT. Its protein is CASSLGQGTTNEKLFF. This rearrangement joins TRBV5-8 to TRBJ1-4; the match to TRBD1 covers 9 bases. There are 16 residues in the CDR3. Germline V gene data show CDR1 as SGHTS and CDR2 as YDEGEE. After removal of 4 bases from V and 0 bases from J, the junction contained 4 bases not matched to a gene.

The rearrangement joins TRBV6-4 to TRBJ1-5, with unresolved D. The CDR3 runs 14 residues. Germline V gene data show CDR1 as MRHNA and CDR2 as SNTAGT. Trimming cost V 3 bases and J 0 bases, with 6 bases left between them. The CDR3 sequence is CASSESYSNQPQHF. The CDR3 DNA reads TGTGCCAGCAGTGAGAGTTATAGCAATCAGCCCCAGCATTTT.

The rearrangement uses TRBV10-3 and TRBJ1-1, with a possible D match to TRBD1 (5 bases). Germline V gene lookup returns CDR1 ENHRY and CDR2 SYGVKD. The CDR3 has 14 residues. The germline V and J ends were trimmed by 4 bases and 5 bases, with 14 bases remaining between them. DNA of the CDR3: TGTGCCATCAGTGCGCCAGGGAGGGAGACTGAAGCTTTCTTT. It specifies CAISAPGRETEAFF.

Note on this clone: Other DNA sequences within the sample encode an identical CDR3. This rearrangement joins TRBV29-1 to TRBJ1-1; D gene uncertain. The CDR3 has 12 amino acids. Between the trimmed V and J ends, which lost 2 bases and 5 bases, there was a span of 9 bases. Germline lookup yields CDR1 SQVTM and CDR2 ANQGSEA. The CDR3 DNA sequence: TGCAGCGTTGAACGGGGTGGTACTGAAGCTTTCTTT. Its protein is CSVERGGTEAFF.

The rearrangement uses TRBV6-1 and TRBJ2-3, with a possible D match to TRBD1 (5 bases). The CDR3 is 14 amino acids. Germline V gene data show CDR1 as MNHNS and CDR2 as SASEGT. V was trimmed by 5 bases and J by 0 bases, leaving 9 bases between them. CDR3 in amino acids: CASSRTRSTDTQYF. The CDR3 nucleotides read TGTGCCAGCAGTCGGACACGGAGCACAGATACGCAGTATTTT.

The CDR3 sequence is CASSGDNYNEQFF. DNA for the CDR3: TGTGCCAGCAGCGGGGACAACTACAATGAGCAGTTCTTC. The chain links TRBV9 to TRBJ2-1, with D possibly being TRBD1 (6 bases). The CDR3 extends over 13 amino acids. Trimming cost V 3 bases and J 3 bases, with 7 bases left between them. From germline, CDR1 is SGDLS and CDR2 YYNGEE.

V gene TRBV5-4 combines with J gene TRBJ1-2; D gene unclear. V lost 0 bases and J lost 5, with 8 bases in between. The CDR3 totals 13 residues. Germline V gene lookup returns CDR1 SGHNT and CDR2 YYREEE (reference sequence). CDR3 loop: CASSLVSRYGYTF. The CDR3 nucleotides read TGTGCCAGCAGCTTGGTATCGCGGTATGGCTACACCTTC.

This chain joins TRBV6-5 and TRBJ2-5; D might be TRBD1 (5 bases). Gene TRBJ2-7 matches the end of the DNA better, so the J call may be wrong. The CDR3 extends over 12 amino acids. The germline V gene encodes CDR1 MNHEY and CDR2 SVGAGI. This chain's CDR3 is CASSRDSYEQYF. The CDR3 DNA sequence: TGTGCCAGCAGCCGCGACAGCTACGAGCAGTACTTC.

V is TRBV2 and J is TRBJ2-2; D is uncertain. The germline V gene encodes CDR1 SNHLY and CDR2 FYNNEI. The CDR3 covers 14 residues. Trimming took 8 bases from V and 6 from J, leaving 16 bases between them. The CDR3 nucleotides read TGTGCCAGCCTGTCGCAGACTTGGGCCGGGGAGCTGTTTTTT. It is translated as CASLSQTWAGELFF.

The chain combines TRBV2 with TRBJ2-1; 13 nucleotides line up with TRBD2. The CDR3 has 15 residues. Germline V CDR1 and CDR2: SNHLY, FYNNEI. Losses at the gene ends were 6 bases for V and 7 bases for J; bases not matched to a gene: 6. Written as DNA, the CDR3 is TGTGCCAGCAGACTACTAGCGGGGGGGCCAAATGAGCAGTTCTTC. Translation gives CASRLLAGGPNEQFF.

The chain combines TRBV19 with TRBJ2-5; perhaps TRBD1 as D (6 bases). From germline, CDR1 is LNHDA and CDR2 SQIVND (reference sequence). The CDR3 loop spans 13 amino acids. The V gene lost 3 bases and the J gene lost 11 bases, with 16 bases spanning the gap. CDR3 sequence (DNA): TGTGCCAGTAGTATTGCAGGGGCTGAGGCACAGTACTTC. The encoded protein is CASSIAGAEAQYF.

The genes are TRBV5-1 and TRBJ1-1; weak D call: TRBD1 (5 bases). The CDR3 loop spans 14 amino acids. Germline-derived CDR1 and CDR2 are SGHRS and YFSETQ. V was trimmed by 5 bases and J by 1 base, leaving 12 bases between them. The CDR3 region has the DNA TGCGCCAGCAGAGTCGGGGGTCAGAACACTGAAGCTTTCTTT. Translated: CASRVGGQNTEAFF.

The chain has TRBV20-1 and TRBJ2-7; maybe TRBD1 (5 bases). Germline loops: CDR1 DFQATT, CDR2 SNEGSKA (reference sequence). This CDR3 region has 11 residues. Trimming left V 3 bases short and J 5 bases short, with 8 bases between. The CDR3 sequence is CSASLGDEQYF. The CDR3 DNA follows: TGCAGTGCTAGTTTAGGGGACGAGCAGTACTTC.

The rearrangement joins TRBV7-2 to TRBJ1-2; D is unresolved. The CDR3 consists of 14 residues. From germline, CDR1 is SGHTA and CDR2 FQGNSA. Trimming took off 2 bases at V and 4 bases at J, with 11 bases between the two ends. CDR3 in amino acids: CASSLKAGGYGYTF. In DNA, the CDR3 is TGTGCCAGCAGCTTAAAGGCCGGAGGCTATGGCTACACCTTC.

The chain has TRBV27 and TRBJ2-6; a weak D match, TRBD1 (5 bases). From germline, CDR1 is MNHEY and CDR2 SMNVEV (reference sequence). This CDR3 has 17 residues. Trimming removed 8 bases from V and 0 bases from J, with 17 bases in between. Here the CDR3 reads CASRQDRGFSGANVLTF. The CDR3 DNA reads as TGTGCCAGCCGGCAAGACAGAGGATTCTCTGGGGCCAACGTCCTGACTTTC. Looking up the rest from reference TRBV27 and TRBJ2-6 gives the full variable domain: EAQVTQNPRYLITVTGKKLTVTCSQNMNHEYMSWYRQDPGLGLRQIYYSMNVEVTDKGDVPEGYKVSRKEKRNFPLILESPSPNQTSLYFCASRQDRGFSGANVLTFGAGSRLTVL.

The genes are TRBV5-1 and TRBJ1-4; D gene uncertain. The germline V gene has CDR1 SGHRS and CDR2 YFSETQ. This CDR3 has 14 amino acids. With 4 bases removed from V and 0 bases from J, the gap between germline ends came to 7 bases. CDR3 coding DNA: TGCGCCAGCAGCCCCCCGGCAACTAATGAAAAACTGTTTTTT. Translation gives CASSPPATNEKLFF.